This T cell receptor (beta chain) was captured by sequencing in a study of T cell repertoires in cytomegalovirus infection. As for the study in general: It can be stated that public TCR beta signatures indicated CMV infection as well as a matching HLA type.

The table lists this clonotype with many counts. Its antigen is as yet unknown. In germline, CDR1 is SGHTA, CDR2 FQGNSA. The CDR3 runs 15 residues. V gave up 2 bases and J gave up 4 bases, with 11 bases separating them. Whole-study results and caveats: Predominance within the ex vivo response was attributable to HLA-C-restricted CMV-specific TCR beta clonotypes. The study identified carriers of CMV plus the relevant HLA from cumulative public TCR beta family frequency.

TCRdb ran MiXCR on the reads and lists one entry per CDR3 protein. The sample yields over 150,000 distinct CDR3 sequences, roughly an eighth seen once. V and J are TRBV7-2 and TRBJ2-2; no definite D call. The sequence was obtained from a human donor in good health (CMV status not recorded). Some clones in this sample may be carry-over from other donors' samples. The material sequenced was PBMCs. CDR3 DNA sequence: TGTGCCAGCAGCTTAATGGTTAGTGGCACCGGGGAGCTGTTTTTT. Translated: CASSLMVSGTGELFF.